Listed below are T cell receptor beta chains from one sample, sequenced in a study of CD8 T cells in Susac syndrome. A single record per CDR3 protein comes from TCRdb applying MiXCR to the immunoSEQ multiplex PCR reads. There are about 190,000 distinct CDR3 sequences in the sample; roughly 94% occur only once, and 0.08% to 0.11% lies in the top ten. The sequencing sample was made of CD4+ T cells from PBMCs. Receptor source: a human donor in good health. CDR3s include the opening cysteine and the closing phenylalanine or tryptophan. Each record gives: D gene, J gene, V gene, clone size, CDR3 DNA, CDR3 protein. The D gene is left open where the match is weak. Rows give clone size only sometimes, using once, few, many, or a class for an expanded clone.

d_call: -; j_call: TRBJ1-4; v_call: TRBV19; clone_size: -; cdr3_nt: TGTGCCAGGGCGGTCGGACCGAGAAGGAAACTGTTTTTT; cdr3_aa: CARAVGPRRKLFF
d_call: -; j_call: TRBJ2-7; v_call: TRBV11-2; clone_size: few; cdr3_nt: TGTGCCAGCAGCCCAGGGAGAGTATCCTACGAGCAGTACTTC; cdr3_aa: CASSPGRVSYEQYF
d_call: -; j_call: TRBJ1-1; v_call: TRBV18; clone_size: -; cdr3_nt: TGTGCCAGCTCACCACGGACCGCACCCTCGAACACTGAAGCTTTCTTT; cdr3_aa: CASSPRTAPSNTEAFF
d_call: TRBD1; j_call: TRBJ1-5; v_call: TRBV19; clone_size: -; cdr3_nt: TGTGCCAGTGGGGACAGGGCTGATCAGCCCCAGCATTTT; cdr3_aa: CASGDRADQPQHF
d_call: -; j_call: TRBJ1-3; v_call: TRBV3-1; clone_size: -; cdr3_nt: TGTGCCAGCAGCCCGCTAATTGAGGAGTACTCTGGAAACACCATATATTTT; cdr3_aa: CASSPLIEEYSGNTIYF
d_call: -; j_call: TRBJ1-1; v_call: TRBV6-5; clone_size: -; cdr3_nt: TGTGCCAGCAGTTACTCCCCGGCAGAGAACACTGAAGCTTTCTTT; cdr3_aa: CASSYSPAENTEAFF
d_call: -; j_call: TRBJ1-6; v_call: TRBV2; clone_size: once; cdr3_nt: TGTGCCAGCAGGGGGGGGGCTACACCCCTCCACTTT; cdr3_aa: CASRGGATPLHF
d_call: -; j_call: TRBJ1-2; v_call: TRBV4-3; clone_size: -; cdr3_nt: TGCGCCAGCAGCCAAGACAGGTTGAACTATGGCTACACCTTC; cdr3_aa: CASSQDRLNYGYTF
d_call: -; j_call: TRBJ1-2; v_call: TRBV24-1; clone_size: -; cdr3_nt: TGTGCCACCAGAAGCCGGGCCGGAGGAGGCTACACCTTC; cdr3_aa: CATRSRAGGGYTF
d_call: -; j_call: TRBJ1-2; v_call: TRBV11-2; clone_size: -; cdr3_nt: TGTGCCAGCAGCTTAGATTTATGGACGGGTGGCTACACCTTC; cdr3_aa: CASSLDLWTGGYTF
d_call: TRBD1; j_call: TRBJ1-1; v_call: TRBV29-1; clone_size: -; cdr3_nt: TGCAGCGTTGGGGACAGAGTCATGAACACTGAAGCTTTCTTT; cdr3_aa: CSVGDRVMNTEAFF
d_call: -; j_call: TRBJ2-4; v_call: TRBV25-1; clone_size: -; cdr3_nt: TGTGCCAGCAGCCTCTCTGGGGTGGACATTCAGTACTTC; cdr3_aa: CASSLSGVDIQYF
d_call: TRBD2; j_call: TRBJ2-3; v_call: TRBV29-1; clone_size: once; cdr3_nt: TGCAGCGTACGGACTAGCGGGCAAAGCACAGATACGCAGTATTTT; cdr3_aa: CSVRTSGQSTDTQYF
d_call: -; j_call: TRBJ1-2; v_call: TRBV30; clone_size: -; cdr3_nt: TGTGCCTGGAGTCCCGGGACTCGCTATGGCTACACCTTC; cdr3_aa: CAWSPGTRYGYTF
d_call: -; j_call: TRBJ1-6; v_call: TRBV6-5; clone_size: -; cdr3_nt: TGTGCCAGCAGTTCCCTGATTAGGCGAACAGGCAATTCACCCCTCCACTTT; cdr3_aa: CASSSLIRRTGNSPLHF
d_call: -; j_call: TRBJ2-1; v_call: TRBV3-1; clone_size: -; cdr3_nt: TGTGCCAGCAGCCAAGCGGCTAGTGAGAATGAGCAGTTCTTC; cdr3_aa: CASSQAASENEQFF
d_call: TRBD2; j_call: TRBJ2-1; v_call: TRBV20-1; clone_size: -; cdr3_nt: TGCAGTGCTAGAGGGGGACTAGCGGGACTATCCTACAATGAGCAGTTCTTC; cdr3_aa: CSARGGLAGLSYNEQFF
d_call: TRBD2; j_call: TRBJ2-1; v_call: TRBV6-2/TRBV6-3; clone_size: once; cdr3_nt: TGTGCCAGCACTCTAGCGGGGGGCTTCTACAATGAGCAGTTCTTC; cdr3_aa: CASTLAGGFYNEQFF
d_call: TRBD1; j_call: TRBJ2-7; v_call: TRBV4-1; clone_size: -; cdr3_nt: TGCGCCAGCAGAGGGGGCGTTCAAGTAAACGAGCAGTACTTC; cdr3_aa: CASRGGVQVNEQYF
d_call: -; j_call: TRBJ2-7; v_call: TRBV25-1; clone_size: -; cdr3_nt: TGTGCCAGCAGTTTAGGGACATTCGCCTACGAGCAGTACTTC; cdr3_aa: CASSLGTFAYEQYF
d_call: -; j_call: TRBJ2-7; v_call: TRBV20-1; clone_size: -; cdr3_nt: TGCAGTGCTTTGGCCCCCCAGGGCTACGAGCAGTACTTC; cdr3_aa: CSALAPQGYEQYF
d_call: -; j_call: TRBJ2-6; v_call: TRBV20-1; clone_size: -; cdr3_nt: TGCAGTGCTACGACCGACAGGCCGGGGGCCAACGTCCTGACTTTC; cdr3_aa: CSATTDRPGANVLTF
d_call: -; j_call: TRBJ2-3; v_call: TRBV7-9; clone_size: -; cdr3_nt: TGTGCCAGCAGCTCGCGCCTGGAGGGCGCAGATACGCAGTATTTT; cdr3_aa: CASSSRLEGADTQYF
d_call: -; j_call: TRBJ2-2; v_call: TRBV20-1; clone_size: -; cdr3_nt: TGCAGTGCCAACCCGCCCCAGGGGTCCGGGGAGCTGTTTTTT; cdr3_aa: CSANPPQGSGELFF
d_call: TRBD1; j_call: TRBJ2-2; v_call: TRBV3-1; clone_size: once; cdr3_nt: TGTGCCAGCAGCCAAATGGGACAGGACACCGGGGAGCTGTTTTTT; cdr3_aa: CASSQMGQDTGELFF
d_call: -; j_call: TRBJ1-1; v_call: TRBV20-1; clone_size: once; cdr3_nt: TGCAGTGCTAGAGTTGGAGGGCGCGTGAACACTGAAGCTTTCTTT; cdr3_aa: CSARVGGRVNTEAFF
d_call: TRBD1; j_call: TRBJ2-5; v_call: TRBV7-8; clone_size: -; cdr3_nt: TGTGCCAGCAGTCCTGGACAGGGGGCCAGGGAGACCCAGTACTTC; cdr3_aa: CASSPGQGARETQYF
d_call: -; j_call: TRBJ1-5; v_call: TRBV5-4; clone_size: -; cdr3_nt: TGTGCCAGCAGCCTCACGCCGGGTGGGGGACAGCCCCAGCATTTT; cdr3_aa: CASSLTPGGGQPQHF
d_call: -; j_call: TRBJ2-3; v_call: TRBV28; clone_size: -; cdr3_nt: TGTGCCAGCTTCCCGGGGTCCGGCTTATGGGGTACAGATACGCAGTATTTT; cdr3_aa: CASFPGSGLWGTDTQYF
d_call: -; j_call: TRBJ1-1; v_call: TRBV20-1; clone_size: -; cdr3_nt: TGCAGTGCGAAGACCCCGGGGATGAACACTGAAGCTTTCTTT; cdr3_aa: CSAKTPGMNTEAFF
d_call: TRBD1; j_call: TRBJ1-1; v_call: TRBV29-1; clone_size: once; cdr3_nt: TGCAGCGCCACAATCCGCCAGGGGGGGATGAACACTGAAGCTTTCTTT; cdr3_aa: CSATIRQGGMNTEAFF
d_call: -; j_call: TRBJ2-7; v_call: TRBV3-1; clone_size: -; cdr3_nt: TGTGCCAGCAGCCAAGGTAGGCTGAGGAACTACGAGCAGTACTTC; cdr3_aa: CASSQGRLRNYEQYF
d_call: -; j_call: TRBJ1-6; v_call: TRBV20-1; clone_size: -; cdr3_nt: TGCAGTGCTAGGGAGGGGGACCCTAATTCACCCCTCCACTTT; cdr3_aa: CSAREGDPNSPLHF
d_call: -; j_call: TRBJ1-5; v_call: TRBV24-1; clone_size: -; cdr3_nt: TGTGCCACCAGTGGGGTTAATCAGCCCCAGCATTTT; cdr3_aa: CATSGVNQPQHF
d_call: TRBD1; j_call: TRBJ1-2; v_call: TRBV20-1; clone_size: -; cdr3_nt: TGCAGTGCACCAACCGGGACAGGGGGTCTTTGGGGCTACACCTTC; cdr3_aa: CSAPTGTGGLWGYTF
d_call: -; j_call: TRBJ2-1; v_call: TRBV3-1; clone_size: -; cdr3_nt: TGTGCCAGCAGCCAAGATCTGGCAGGGTACAGGATGGGCTCCTACAATGAGCAGTTCTTC; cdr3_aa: CASSQDLAGYRMGSYNEQFF
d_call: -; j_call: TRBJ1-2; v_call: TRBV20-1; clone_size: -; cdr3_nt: TGCAGTGCTAGAGAGGCAGGGAGATACTATGGCTACACCTTC; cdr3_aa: CSAREAGRYYGYTF